This T cell receptor (beta chain) was recorded in a study of T-cell memory formation after mild COVID-19. The study's findings and limits: Clones that got smaller from day 15 to 85 had even CD4/CD8, while clones growing later tipped toward CD4+. Cross-reactive memory seemingly joined, as some responding clones were found in pre-infection memory. Second-wave clones with a day 37 peak had unconfirmed SARS-CoV-2 specificity.

Germline-derived CDR1 and CDR2 are SGHTA and FQGNSA. V dropped 5 bases and J dropped 8 bases, with 16 bases sitting between them. There are 13 residues in the CDR3. Only a few counts were recorded for this clonotype. What it binds is unknown. cDNA libraries for TCR alpha and TCR beta, carrying sample barcodes and UMIs, came from 5'RACE with constant-segment primers. TCRdb itself ran the 5' RACE reads through MiXCR, one entry per CDR3 protein. This table has a few hundred thousand distinct CDR3 sequences, 15% to 20% appearing once. This chain uses TRBV7-2 with TRBJ2-7; either TRBD1 or TRBD2 may supply D (6 bases each). This clonotype originated in a man younger than 30 who had mild COVID-19 (a few samples of this study predate the infection). Cell type and time point are not known. What was sequenced was PBMCs or a T cell subset sorted from them (not recorded which). The DNA of the CDR3 is TGTGCCAGCAGCGCGAGGGGGGTGGAGCAGCAGTACTTC. Residues: CASSARGVEQQYF.